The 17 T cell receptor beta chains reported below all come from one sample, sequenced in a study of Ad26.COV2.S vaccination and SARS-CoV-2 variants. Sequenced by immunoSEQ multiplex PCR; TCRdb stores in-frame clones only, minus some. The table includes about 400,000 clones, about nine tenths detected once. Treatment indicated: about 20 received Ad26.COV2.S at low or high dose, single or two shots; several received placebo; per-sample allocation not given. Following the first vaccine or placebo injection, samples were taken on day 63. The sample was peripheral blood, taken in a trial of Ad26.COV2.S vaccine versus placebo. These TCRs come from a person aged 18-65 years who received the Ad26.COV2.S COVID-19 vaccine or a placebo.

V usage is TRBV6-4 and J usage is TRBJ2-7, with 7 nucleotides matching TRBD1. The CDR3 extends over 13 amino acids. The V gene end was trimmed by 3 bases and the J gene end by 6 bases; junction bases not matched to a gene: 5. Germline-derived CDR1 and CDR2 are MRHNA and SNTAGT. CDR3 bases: TGTGCCAGCAGTGAGACAGGGAACTCCGAGCAGTACTTC. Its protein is CASSETGNSEQYF.

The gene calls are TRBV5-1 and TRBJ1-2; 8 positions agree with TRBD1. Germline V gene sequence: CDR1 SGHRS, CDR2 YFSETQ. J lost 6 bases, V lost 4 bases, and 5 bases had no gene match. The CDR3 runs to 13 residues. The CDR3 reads CASSKTGVDGYTF. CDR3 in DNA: TGCGCCAGCAGCAAGACAGGGGTGGATGGCTACACCTTC.

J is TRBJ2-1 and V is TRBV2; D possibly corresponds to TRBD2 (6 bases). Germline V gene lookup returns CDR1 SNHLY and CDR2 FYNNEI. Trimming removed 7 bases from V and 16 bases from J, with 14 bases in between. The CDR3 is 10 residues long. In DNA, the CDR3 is TGTGCCAGCATCGGGAGCTTCTCTTTCTTC. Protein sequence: CASIGSFSFF.

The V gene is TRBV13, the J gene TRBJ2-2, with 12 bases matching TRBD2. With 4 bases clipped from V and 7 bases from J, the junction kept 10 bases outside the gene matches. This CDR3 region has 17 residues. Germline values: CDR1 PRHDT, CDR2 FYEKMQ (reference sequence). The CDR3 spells CASSSRPLAGGIGELFF. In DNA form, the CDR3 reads TGTGCCAGCAGCTCAAGGCCACTAGCGGGAGGAATCGGGGAGCTGTTTTTT.

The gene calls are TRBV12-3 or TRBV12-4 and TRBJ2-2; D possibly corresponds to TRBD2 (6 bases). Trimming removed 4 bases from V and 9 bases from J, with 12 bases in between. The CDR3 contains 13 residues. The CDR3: CASSSEGRRELFF. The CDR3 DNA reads TGTGCCAGCAGTTCGGAGGGGAGGAGGGAGCTGTTTTTT.

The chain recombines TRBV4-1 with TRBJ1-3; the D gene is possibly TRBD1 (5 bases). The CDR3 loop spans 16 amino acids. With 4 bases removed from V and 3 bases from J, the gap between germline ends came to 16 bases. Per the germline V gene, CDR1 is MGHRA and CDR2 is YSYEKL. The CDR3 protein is CASSRSRGDDGNTIYF. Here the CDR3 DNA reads TGCGCCAGCAGCCGTTCCCGAGGGGACGATGGAAACACCATATATTTT.

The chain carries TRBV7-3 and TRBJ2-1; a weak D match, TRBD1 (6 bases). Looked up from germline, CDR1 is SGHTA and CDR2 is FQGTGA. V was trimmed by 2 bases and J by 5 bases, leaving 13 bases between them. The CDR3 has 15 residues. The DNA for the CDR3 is TGTGCCAGCAGCTTAGGGACACAGGCTAACAATGAGCAGTTCTTC. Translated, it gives CASSLGTQANNEQFF.

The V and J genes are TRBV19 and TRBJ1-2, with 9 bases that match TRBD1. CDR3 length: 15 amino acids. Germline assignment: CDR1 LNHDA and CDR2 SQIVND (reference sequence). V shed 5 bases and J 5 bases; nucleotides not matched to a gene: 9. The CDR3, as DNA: TGTGCCAGTAGTGCCTGGGACAGGGACCCTTATGGCTACACCTTC. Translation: CASSAWDRDPYGYTF. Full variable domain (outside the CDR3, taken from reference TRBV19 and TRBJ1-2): DGGITQSPKYLFRKEGQNVTLSCEQNLNHDAMYWYRQDPGQGLRLIYYSQIVNDFQKGDIAEGYSVSREKKESFPLTVTSAQKNPTAFYLCASSAWDRDPYGYTFGSGTRLTVV.

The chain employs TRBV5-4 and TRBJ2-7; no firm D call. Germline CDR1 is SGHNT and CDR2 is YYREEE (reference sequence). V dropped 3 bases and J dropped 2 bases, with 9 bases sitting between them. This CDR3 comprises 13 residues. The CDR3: CASSSATTYEQYF. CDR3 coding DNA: TGTGCCAGCAGCTCAGCCACTACCTACGAGCAGTACTTC.

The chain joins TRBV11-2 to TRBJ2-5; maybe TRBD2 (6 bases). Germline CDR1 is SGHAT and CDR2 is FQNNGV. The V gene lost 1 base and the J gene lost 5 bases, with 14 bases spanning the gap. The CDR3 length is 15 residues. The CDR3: CASSLAYGGYETQYF. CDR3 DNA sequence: TGTGCCAGCAGCTTAGCCTATGGGGGGTACGAGACCCAGTACTTC.

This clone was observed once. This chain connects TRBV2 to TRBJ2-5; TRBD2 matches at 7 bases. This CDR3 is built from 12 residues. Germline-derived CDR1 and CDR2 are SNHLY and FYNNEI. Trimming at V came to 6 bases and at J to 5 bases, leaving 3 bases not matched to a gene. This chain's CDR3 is CASREGGETQYF. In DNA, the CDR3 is TGTGCCAGCAGGGAGGGAGGGGAGACCCAGTACTTC.

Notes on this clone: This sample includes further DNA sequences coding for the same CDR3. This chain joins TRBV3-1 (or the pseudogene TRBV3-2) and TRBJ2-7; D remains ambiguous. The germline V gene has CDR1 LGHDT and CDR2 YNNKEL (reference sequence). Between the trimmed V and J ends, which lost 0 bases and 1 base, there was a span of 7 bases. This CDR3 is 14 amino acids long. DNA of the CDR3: TGTGCCAGCAGCCAAGACCCAAGTTCCTACGAGCAGTACTTC. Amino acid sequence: CASSQDPSSYEQYF.

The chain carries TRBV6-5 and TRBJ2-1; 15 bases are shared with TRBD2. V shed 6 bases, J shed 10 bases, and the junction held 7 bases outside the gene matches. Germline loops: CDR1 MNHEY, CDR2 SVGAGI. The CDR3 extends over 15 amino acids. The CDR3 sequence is CASSRTSGRGGEQFF. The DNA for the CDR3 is TGTGCCAGCAGCAGGACTAGCGGGAGGGGTGGGGAGCAGTTCTTC.

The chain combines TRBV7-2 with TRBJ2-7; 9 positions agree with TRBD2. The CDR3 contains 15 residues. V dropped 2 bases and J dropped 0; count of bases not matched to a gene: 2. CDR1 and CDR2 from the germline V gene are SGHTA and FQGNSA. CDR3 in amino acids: CASSLSGRSSYEQYF. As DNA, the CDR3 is TGTGCCAGCAGCTTAAGCGGGAGGTCCTCCTACGAGCAGTACTTC.

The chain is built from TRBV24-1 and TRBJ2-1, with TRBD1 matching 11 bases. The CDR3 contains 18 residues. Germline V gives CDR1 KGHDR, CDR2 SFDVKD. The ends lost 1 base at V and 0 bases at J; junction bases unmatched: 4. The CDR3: CATSDLGGQGVSYNEQFF. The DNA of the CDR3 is TGTGCCACCAGTGATTTAGGGGGACAGGGGGTCTCCTACAATGAGCAGTTCTTC.

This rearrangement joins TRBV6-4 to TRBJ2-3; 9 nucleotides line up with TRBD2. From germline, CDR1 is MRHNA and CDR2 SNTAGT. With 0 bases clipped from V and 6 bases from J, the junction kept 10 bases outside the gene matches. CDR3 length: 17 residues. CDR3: CASSDSVGSGSFDTQYF. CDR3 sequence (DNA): TGTGCCAGCAGTGACTCGGTTGGTAGCGGGAGTTTTGATACGCAGTATTTT.

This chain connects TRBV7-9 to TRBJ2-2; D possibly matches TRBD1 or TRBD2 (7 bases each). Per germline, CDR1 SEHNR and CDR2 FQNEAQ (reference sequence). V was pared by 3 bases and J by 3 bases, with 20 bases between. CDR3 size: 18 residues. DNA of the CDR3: TGTGCCAGCAGCTTCCGCGCAGGGGGGGTTGGTGACACCGGGGAGCTGTTTTTT. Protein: CASSFRAGGVGDTGELFF.